This T cell receptor beta chain was sequenced during a study of control samples from healthy donors and cancer patients. The V gene's germline CDR1 is KGHDR and CDR2 SFDVKD. The CDR3 sequence is 16 residues long. The V segment lost 3 bases and the J segment 2 bases; nucleotides outside the gene matches: 2. TCRdb keeps only in-frame clones here, not all; method: immunoSEQ multiplex PCR. The sample contains 160,000 or so clones, roughly 92% of which appear only once. The source material was blood. The receptor was isolated from a woman younger than 45 in good health. The chain combines TRBV24-1 with TRBJ2-3; 12 nucleotides line up with TRBD2. This chain's CDR3 is CATSDRTSGNTDTQYF. In DNA form, the CDR3 reads TGTGCCACCAGTGATCGGACTAGCGGGAACACAGATACGCAGTATTTT.